This T cell receptor beta chain is drawn from a study of cytomegalovirus exposure and HLA in healthy donors. General study points: TCR sequences were mostly rare, though some public TCRs occurred in many donors. A subsequent analysis found that TCR clusters from the first cohort also tended to co-occur in the 110 or so validation repertoires, with under 95% of cluster scores above 0.

A remark on this clone: As yet, its antigen is unknown.

The donors were part of the roughly 120-subject validation cohort, which stood apart from the roughly 700-subject first cohort. Clones were read by immunoSEQ multiplex PCR, and TCRdb kept only the in-frame ones, dropping some. In the table there are 260,000 or so clones, 85% to 90% of which are singletons. The V gene's germline CDR1 is MNHEY and CDR2 SVGAGI. V was pared by 2 bases and J by 2 bases, with 6 bases of the junction left unmatched. The CDR3 sequence is 16 residues long. The chain couples TRBV6-5 to TRBJ2-7, with 10 bases lining up with TRBD2. This receptor was taken from a woman aged 18-29 years in good health and CMV-seronegative. The sequenced sample was PBMCs. The CDR3 bases are TGTGCCAGCAGTTACCTAGTAGCGGGAGGAACCTACGAGCAGTACTTC. Translating it yields CASSYLVAGGTYEQYF.